Below, 32 T cell receptor beta chains from the same sample are listed, as sequenced in a study of blood T cell repertoires in COVID-19. Assay: immunoSEQ multiplex PCR; the TCRdb copy retains only in-frame clones and omits some. This sample has 120,000 or so clones, with around four fifths found just once. Sequencing used peripheral blood. The receptors come from a human donor in a cohort sampled during active COVID-19.

The chain employs TRBV28 and TRBJ1-3, with 8 bases aligning to TRBD1. V lost 3 bases to trimming and J lost 1 base; unmatched junction nucleotides: 5. The CDR3 totals 16 residues. Germline-derived CDR1 and CDR2 are MDHEN and SYDVKM. The CDR3: CASSLNRGRSGNTIYF. In DNA form, the CDR3 reads TGTGCCAGCAGTTTGAACAGGGGGAGATCTGGAAACACCATATATTTT.

V usage is TRBV5-1 and J usage is TRBJ2-7; D is uncertain. V shed 0 bases and J shed 0 bases, with 10 bases lying between them. This CDR3 has 15 amino acids. Germline V gene lookup returns CDR1 SGHRS and CDR2 YFSETQ. This CDR3 reads CASSLAMAVSYEQYF. The CDR3 DNA follows: TGCGCCAGCAGCTTGGCTATGGCGGTCTCCTACGAGCAGTACTTC. Full variable domain (remainder filled in from reference TRBV5-1 and TRBJ2-7): KAGVTQTPRYLIKTRGQQVTLSCSPISGHRSVSWYQQTPGQGLQFLFEYFSETQRNKGNFPGRFSGRQFSNSRSEMNVSTLELGDSALYLCASSLAMAVSYEQYFGPGTRLTVT.

The chain couples TRBV11-2 to TRBJ2-5, with 10 nucleotides matching TRBD1. The CDR3 runs 17 residues. With 2 bases clipped from V and 1 base from J, the junction kept 7 bases outside the gene matches. From germline, CDR1 is SGHAT and CDR2 FQNNGV. The CDR3 coding sequence is TGTGCCAGCAGCTTACAAAGGGGACAGGGGCTCCAAGAGACCCAGTACTTC. Translation: CASSLQRGQGLQETQYF.

The J gene is TRBJ2-7, the V gene TRBV7-2; TRBD1 matches 11 bases. CDR1 and CDR2 from the germline V gene are SGHTA and FQGNSA. This CDR3 has 13 amino acids. After removal of 3 bases from V and 5 bases from J, the junction contained 0 bases not matched to a gene. This CDR3 reads CASSLDRGHEQYF. The CDR3 coding sequence is TGTGCCAGCAGCTTGGACAGGGGGCACGAGCAGTACTTC.

Turning to this clone: This sample includes further DNA sequences coding for the same CDR3. The chain has TRBV27 and TRBJ1-2; D is uncertain. The CDR3 covers 13 residues. V shed 2 bases and J shed 4 bases, with 8 bases lying between them. Germline loops: CDR1 MNHEY, CDR2 SMNVEV (reference sequence). As DNA, the CDR3 is TGTGCCAGCAGTTTAGGAGGGTCCTATGGCTACACCTTC. This encodes CASSLGGSYGYTF.

This clone was seen once. CDR3 loop: CASSFGPVGDTQYF. Written as DNA, the CDR3 is TGTGCCAGCAGCTTTGGGCCGGTTGGGGATACGCAGTATTTT. This chain connects TRBV7-2 to TRBJ2-3; D is undetermined. The V and J ends lost 3 bases and 6 bases respectively, with 13 bases between them. CDR3 length equals 14 residues. Germline CDR1 SGHTA, CDR2 FQGNSA. The full variable domain, with the rest looked up from reference TRBV7-2 and TRBJ2-3, is GAGVSQSPSNKVTEKGKDVELRCDPISGHTALYWYRQSLGQGLEFLIYFQGNSAPDKSGLPSDRFSAERTGGSVSTLTIQRTQQEDSAVYLCASSFGPVGDTQYFGPGTRLTVL.

This rearrangement joins TRBV27 to TRBJ2-5; 16 bases align to TRBD2. CDR3 length: 20 amino acids. Trimming took 3 bases from V and 4 from J; bases not matched to a gene: 14. Germline assignment: CDR1 MNHEY and CDR2 SMNVEV (reference sequence). CDR3 nucleotide sequence: TGTGCCAGCAGTTTCGTACAATCCGGGACTAGCGGGAGGGCCTTAGAGACCCAGTACTTC. This codes for CASSFVQSGTSGRALETQYF.

V is TRBV6-6 and J is TRBJ1-1, with D possibly matching TRBD1 (6 bases). Deletions cut 6 bases from V and 4 bases from J, with 15 bases between. The V gene's germline CDR1 is MNHNY and CDR2 SVGAGI (reference sequence). The length of the CDR3 is 14 residues. The CDR3 nucleotides are TGTGCCAGCAGCCCCGTTGGGGGCTCCACTGAAGCTTTCTTT. Its translation: CASSPVGGSTEAFF.

V is TRBV28 and J is TRBJ2-1, with TRBD2 identical over 7 bases. CDR3 length: 16 residues. In germline, CDR1 is MDHEN, CDR2 SYDVKM. The V gene end was trimmed by 2 bases and the J gene end by 0 bases; junction bases not matched to a gene: 4. In DNA form, the CDR3 reads TGTGCCAGCAGTTTAGGCGGCGGGAGCTCCTACAATGAGCAGTTCTTC. It translates to CASSLGGGSSYNEQFF.

The DNA of the CDR3 is TGCGCCAGCAGCCAAGGTCAAGCTAGAGCTAACTATGGCTACACCTTC. Its protein product is CASSQGQARANYGYTF. V and J are TRBV4-1 and TRBJ1-2; D is ambiguous. Trimming removed 1 base from V and 0 bases from J, with 12 bases in between. The CDR3 has 16 residues. From germline, CDR1 is MGHRA and CDR2 YSYEKL.

This clone was detected only a few times. The J gene is TRBJ2-2, the V gene TRBV15; D may be TRBD1 (5 bases). The CDR3 loop spans 14 amino acids. Trimming removed 7 bases from V and 0 bases from J, with 9 bases in between. The germline V gene encodes CDR1 LNHNV and CDR2 YYDKDF (reference sequence). The CDR3 loop reads CATTRQTNTGELFF. DNA of the CDR3: TGTGCCACCACAAGACAGACGAACACCGGGGAGCTGTTTTTT.

This chain uses TRBV25-1 with TRBJ2-3; 9 bases agree with TRBD2. The CDR3 is 16 amino acids. V shed 3 bases, J shed 0 bases, and the junction held 4 bases outside the gene matches. CDR1 MGHDK and CDR2 SYGVNS come from the germline V gene. For the CDR3, the DNA is TGTGCCAGCAGTGACGGTAGCGGGAGAAGCACAGATACGCAGTATTTT. Translation gives CASSDGSGRSTDTQYF.

The J gene is TRBJ2-5, the V gene TRBV6-2 or TRBV6-3, with no clear D. This CDR3 spans 12 amino acids. Per germline, CDR1 MNHEY and CDR2 SVGEGT. The V end was cut by 6 bases, the J end by 5 bases, with 10 bases between. The CDR3 region has the DNA TGTGCCAGCAGCCTCCAGGTTGAGACCCAGTACTTC. The encoded protein is CASSLQVETQYF.

The gene calls are TRBV29-1 and TRBJ1-1; maybe TRBD1 (5 bases). With 1 base removed from V and 4 bases from J, the gap between germline ends came to 13 bases. Germline-derived CDR1 and CDR2 are SQVTM and ANQGSEA. This CDR3 spans 14 amino acids. The DNA of the CDR3 is TGCAGCGTTGAAGGGGGGGTGGATGGCACTGAAGCTTTCTTT. Encoded protein: CSVEGGVDGTEAFF.

The chain recombines TRBV4-1 with TRBJ1-2; 8 positions agree with TRBD1. The V gene end was trimmed by 0 bases and the J gene end by 5 bases; junction bases not matched to a gene: 5. This CDR3 is built from 15 residues. Germline CDR1 and CDR2: MGHRA and YSYEKL. The CDR3 region has the DNA TGCGCCAGCAGCCAAGAGGACAGGGAAGCGTATGGCTACACCTTC. This gives the protein CASSQEDREAYGYTF.

This rearrangement joins TRBV9 to TRBJ1-1; 7 bases map to TRBD1. V shed 2 bases and J 2 bases; nucleotides not matched to a gene: 15. This CDR3 is 18 amino acids long. Germline loops: CDR1 SGDLS, CDR2 YYNGEE. The CDR3 nucleotides read TGTGCCAGCAGCGTGGGTGGGACAGCCCAGTCCCCTAACACTGAAGCTTTCTTT. Its translation is CASSVGGTAQSPNTEAFF.

The V gene is TRBV7-8, the J gene TRBJ1-2, with D possibly being TRBD1 (5 bases). The germline V gene has CDR1 SGHVS and CDR2 FQNEAQ. The CDR3 length is 15 residues. Between the trimmed V and J ends, which lost 4 bases and 4 bases, there was a span of 16 bases. CDR3 region: CASSSPGRTSYGYTF. The CDR3, as DNA: TGTGCCAGCAGCTCCCCTGGCCGGACAAGCTATGGCTACACCTTC. The variable domain in full, with the rest retrieved from reference TRBV7-8 and TRBJ1-2, is GAGVSQSPRYKVAKRGQDVALRCDPISGHVSLFWYQQALGQGPEFLTYFQNEAQLDKSGLPSDRFFAERPEGSVSTLKIQRTQQEDSAVYLCASSSPGRTSYGYTFGSGTRLTVV.

The rearrangement uses TRBV15 and TRBJ1-3; possibly TRBD1 for D (6 bases). CDR1 and CDR2 (germline): LNHNV, YYDKDF (reference sequence). Trimming took 5 bases from V and 4 from J, leaving 18 bases between them. This CDR3 has 16 residues. This CDR3 is CATSEGFTGLGNTIYF. The CDR3 DNA follows: TGTGCCACCAGCGAAGGGTTTACAGGGTTAGGAAACACCATATATTTT.

This clone came up once. This rearrangement joins TRBV7-3 to TRBJ2-3, with 9 positions matching TRBD2. Trimming took 5 bases from V and 1 from J; bases not matched to a gene: 4. The CDR3 sequence is 15 residues long. The germline V gene has CDR1 SGHTA and CDR2 FQGTGA. In DNA form, the CDR3 reads TGTGCCAGCAGCCTAGCGGGGAGCCGCACAGATACGCAGTATTTT. This translates into CASSLAGSRTDTQYF.

The V and J genes are TRBV18 and TRBJ1-1; 7 positions match TRBD1. CDR1 KGHSH and CDR2 LQKENI come from the germline V gene. CDR3 length: 14 residues. J was trimmed by 5 bases and V by 2 bases; bases with no gene match: 5. The CDR3 spells CASSPGQGVTEAFF. The CDR3 region has the DNA TGTGCCAGCTCACCAGGGCAGGGGGTTACTGAAGCTTTCTTT.

The CDR3 is CASSEDRSTNEKLFF. CDR3 bases: TGTGCCAGCAGTGAAGACAGATCAACTAATGAAAAACTGTTTTTT. The rearrangement joins TRBV6-1 to TRBJ1-4; D unclear. Trimming removed 1 base at V and 0 bases at J, with 6 bases between. The CDR3 sequence is 15 residues long. Germline V gives CDR1 MNHNS, CDR2 SASEGT.

The chain joins TRBV21-1 to TRBJ1-5; TRBD1 is the table's D call, not checked against the DNA. TRBV21-1 is recorded as a pseudogene. The CDR3 totals 18 residues. CDR3 sequence (DNA): TGTGCCAGCAGCAAATCGGTCTTTTCAGGGGGCCGTTATCAGCCCCAGCATTTT. Protein sequence: CASSKSVFSGGRYQPQHF.

About this clone: A far larger clone lies a single base away; this is likely a read error. The V and J genes are TRBV12-3 or TRBV12-4 and TRBJ1-1, with TRBD1 identical over 7 bases. The trim removed 5 bases at V and 3 bases at J, leaving 0 bases unmatched. The CDR3 runs 12 residues. DNA for the CDR3: TGTGCCAGCAGTCAGGGGGACACTGAAGCTTTCTTT. Translating gives CASSQGDTEAFF.

The chain uses TRBV27 and TRBJ1-1; D ambiguous. Trimming left V 3 bases short and J 3 bases short, with 20 bases between. The CDR3 sequence is 17 residues long. Germline V CDR1 and CDR2: MNHEY, SMNVEV (reference sequence). The DNA for the CDR3 is TGTGCCAGCAGTTTTTTACCCGGATCGGAGTTGCACACTGAAGCTTTCTTT. Translated: CASSFLPGSELHTEAFF.

The V and J genes are TRBV4-3 and TRBJ1-4; D is perhaps TRBD1 (6 bases). The CDR3 loop spans 17 amino acids. V was pared by 0 bases and J by 4 bases, with 15 bases between. From germline, CDR1 is LGHNA and CDR2 YSLEER. CDR3 in amino acids: CASSQDRQGQGNEKLFF. The CDR3 DNA reads TGCGCCAGCAGCCAAGATCGGCAGGGGCAGGGTAATGAAAAACTGTTTTTT.

The CDR3 DNA follows: TGTGCCAGCTCACCAAGGACGGGGGTATCCAGCACAGATACGCAGTATTTT. Translating gives CASSPRTGVSSTDTQYF. The chain links TRBV18 to TRBJ2-3; maybe TRBD2 (6 bases). Germline V gives CDR1 KGHSH, CDR2 LQKENI. The CDR3 totals 17 residues. Trimming shortened V by 2 bases and J by 0 bases, and 15 bases separated the two germline ends.

The chain links TRBV5-1 to TRBJ2-5; D might be TRBD1 (5 bases). V was pared by 1 base and J by 1 base, with 5 bases between. The CDR3 runs to 13 residues. Germline V gene lookup returns CDR1 SGHRS and CDR2 YFSETQ. The CDR3 DNA reads TGCGCCAGCAGCTTGAGGGGCCAAGAGACCCAGTACTTC. Translation gives CASSLRGQETQYF.

This clone occurred a few times. The CDR3 sequence: CASRRQGNSPLHF. CDR3 coding DNA: TGTGCCAGCCGACGGCAGGGAAATTCACCCCTCCACTTT. The rearrangement links TRBV7-2 to TRBJ1-6; weak D call: TRBD1 (5 bases). V shed 8 bases and J shed 7 bases, with 12 bases lying between them. This CDR3 has 13 residues. Germline V lookup: CDR1 SGHTA, CDR2 FQGNSA. The full variable domain, rest sourced from reference TRBV7-2 and TRBJ1-6, is GAGVSQSPSNKVTEKGKDVELRCDPISGHTALYWYRQSLGQGLEFLIYFQGNSAPDKSGLPSDRFSAERTGGSVSTLTIQRTQQEDSAVYLCASRRQGNSPLHFGNGTRLTVT.

The chain has TRBV7-8 and TRBJ2-7; TRBD1 agrees at 8 bases. The length of the CDR3 is 15 residues. Looked up from germline, CDR1 is SGHVS and CDR2 is FQNEAQ. The junction had 8 bases not matched to a gene; V was cut back by 2 bases and J by 5 bases. CDR3 nucleotides: TGTGCCAGCAGCTTACAGGGACAGGTGGGGGACGAGCAGTACTTC. Translation: CASSLQGQVGDEQYF.

The chain is built from TRBV5-1 and TRBJ1-3, with 8 bases that match TRBD1. This CDR3 has 14 residues. The ends lost 4 bases at V and 4 bases at J; junction bases unmatched: 4. Germline V lookup: CDR1 SGHRS, CDR2 YFSETQ. CDR3 nucleotide sequence: TGCGCCAGCAGCCTGACAGGGGAGGGAAACACCATATATTTT. It specifies CASSLTGEGNTIYF.

The V gene is TRBV27, the J gene TRBJ1-5; TRBD1 agrees at 9 bases. Germline CDR1 reads MNHEY; CDR2 reads SMNVEV (reference sequence). The CDR3 sequence is 11 residues long. V gave up 9 bases and J gave up 7 bases; unmatched junction bases: 1. The CDR3: CARTGGQPQHF. The DNA for the CDR3 is TGTGCCAGGACAGGGGGACAGCCCCAGCATTTT.

The V and J genes are TRBV5-1 and TRBJ2-2, with TRBD1 matching over 7 bases. The CDR3 runs to 15 residues. In germline, CDR1 is SGHRS, CDR2 YFSETQ. The ends lost 4 bases at V and 5 bases at J; junction bases unmatched: 8. The chain's CDR3 is CASSTDRASTGELFF. For the CDR3, the DNA is TGCGCCAGCAGCACCGACAGGGCGTCGACCGGGGAGCTGTTTTTT.